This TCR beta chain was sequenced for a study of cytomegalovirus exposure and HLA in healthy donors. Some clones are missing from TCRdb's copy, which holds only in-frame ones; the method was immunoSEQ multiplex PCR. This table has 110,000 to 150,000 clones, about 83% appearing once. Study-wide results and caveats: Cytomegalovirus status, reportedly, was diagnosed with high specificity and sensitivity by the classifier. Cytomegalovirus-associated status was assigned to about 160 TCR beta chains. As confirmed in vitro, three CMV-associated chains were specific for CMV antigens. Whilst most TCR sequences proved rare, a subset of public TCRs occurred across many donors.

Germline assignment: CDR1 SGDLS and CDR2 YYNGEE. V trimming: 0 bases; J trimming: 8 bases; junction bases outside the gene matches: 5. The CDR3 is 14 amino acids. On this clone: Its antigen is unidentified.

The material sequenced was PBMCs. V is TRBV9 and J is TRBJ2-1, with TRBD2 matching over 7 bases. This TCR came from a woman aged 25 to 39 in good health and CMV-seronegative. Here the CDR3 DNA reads TGTGCCAGCAGCGTAGATCTGGGGGGGGATGAGCAGTTCTTC. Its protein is CASSVDLGGDEQFF.